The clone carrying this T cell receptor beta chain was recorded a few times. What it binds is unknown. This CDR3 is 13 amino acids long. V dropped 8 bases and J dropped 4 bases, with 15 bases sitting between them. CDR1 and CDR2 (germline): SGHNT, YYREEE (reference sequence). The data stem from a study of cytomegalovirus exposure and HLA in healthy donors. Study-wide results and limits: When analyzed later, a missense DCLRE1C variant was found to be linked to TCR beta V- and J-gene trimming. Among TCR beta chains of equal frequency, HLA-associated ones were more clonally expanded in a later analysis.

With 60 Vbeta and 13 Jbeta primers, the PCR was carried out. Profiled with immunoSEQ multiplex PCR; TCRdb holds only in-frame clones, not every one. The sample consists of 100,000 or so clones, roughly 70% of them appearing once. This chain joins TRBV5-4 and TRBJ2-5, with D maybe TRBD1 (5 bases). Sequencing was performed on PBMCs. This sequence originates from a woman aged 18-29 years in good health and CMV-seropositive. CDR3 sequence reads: CASFSQGPETQYF. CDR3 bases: TGTGCCAGTTTCTCTCAGGGCCCAGAGACCCAGTACTTC. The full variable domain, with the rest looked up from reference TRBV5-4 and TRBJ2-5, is ETGVTQSPTHLIKTRGQQVTLRCSSQSGHNTVSWYQQALGQGPQFIFQYYREEENGRGNFPPRFSGLQFPNYSSELNVNALELDDSALYLCASFSQGPETQYFGPGTRLLVL.